The rows below give T cell receptor beta chains drawn from one sample of a study of blood T cell repertoires in COVID-19. TCRdb keeps only in-frame clones here, not all; method: immunoSEQ multiplex PCR. Among about 100,000 clones listed, roughly 92% were seen once. Sequenced material: peripheral blood. The source is a man aged 70 or older with acute or convalescent COVID-19. Both conserved end residues are part of each CDR3. D genes are given only for firm matches. The size entry is marked missing in some rows and otherwise reads once, few, many or a size class.

V	size	J	D	CDR3	DNA
TRBV9	.	TRBJ2-3	.	CASSPGTDTQYF	TGTGCCAGCAGCCCAGGAACAGATACGCAGTATTTT
TRBV5-1	.	TRBJ1-1	TRBD1	CASSLEATGENTEAFF	TGCGCCAGCAGCTTGGAAGCGACAGGGGAAAATACTGAAGCTTTCTTT
TRBV5-1	.	TRBJ2-1	.	CASSLPGAGSHEQFF	TGCGCCAGCAGCTTGCCGGGAGCCGGTTCCCATGAGCAGTTCTTC
TRBV30	.	TRBJ1-2	.	CAWSVPPRANYGYTF	TGTGCCTGGAGTGTACCCCCCCGCGCTAACTATGGCTACACCTTC
TRBV5-6	.	TRBJ1-1	.	CASSFSVEDTEAFF	TGTGCCAGCAGCTTTAGTGTAGAGGACACTGAAGCTTTCTTT
TRBV6-5	.	TRBJ1-1	.	CASSYSQVANTEAFF	TGTGCCAGCAGTTACTCACAGGTAGCGAACACTGAAGCTTTCTTT
TRBV5-4	.	TRBJ2-7	TRBD2	CASSLASGAYEQYF	TGTGCCAGCAGCTTGGCCAGCGGGGCTTACGAGCAGTACTTC
TRBV10-2	.	TRBJ2-7	TRBD1	CASSEGQGADEQYF	TGCGCCAGCAGTGAAGGACAGGGGGCCGACGAGCAGTACTTC
TRBV6-7	.	TRBJ2-2	.	CASSLTVNTGELFF	TGTGCCAGCAGTTTGACAGTGAACACCGGGGAGCTGTTTTTT
TRBV19	.	TRBJ2-1	.	CATNSAGRDSYNEQFF	TGTGCCACCAATTCCGCGGGACGAGACTCCTACAATGAGCAGTTCTTC
TRBV5-1	.	TRBJ2-3	.	CASSLEIGGTDTQYF	TGCGCCAGCAGTTTAGAGATCGGGGGCACAGATACGCAGTATTTT
TRBV19	.	TRBJ1-1	.	CASSTPRGSTEAFF	TGTGCCAGTAGTACCCCAAGGGGAAGCACTGAAGCTTTCTTT
TRBV2	few	TRBJ2-7	.	CASSAPVLAYEQYF	TGTGCCAGCAGTGCGCCGGTATTGGCCTACGAGCAGTACTTC
TRBV19	.	TRBJ2-6	.	CASSIDRRGASSGANVLTF	TGTGCCAGTAGTATAGATCGGCGGGGTGCCAGCTCTGGGGCCAACGTCCTGACTTTC
TRBV4-1	once	TRBJ1-5	TRBD1	CASSHGQGPSNQPQHF	TGCGCCAGCAGCCACGGACAGGGGCCCAGCAATCAGCCCCAGCATTTT
TRBV7-2	.	TRBJ1-3	.	CASSPPGNTIYF	TGTGCCAGCAGCCCCCCGGGGAACACCATATATTTT
TRBV7-9	.	TRBJ2-1	TRBD2	CASGKAGAYNEQFF	TGTGCCAGCGGAAAAGCGGGGGCCTACAATGAGCAGTTCTTC
TRBV23-1	.	TRBJ1-3	TRBD1	CASSQWDRGTGNTIYF	TGCGCCAGCAGTCAATGGGACAGGGGTACGGGAAACACCATATATTTT
TRBV5-4	once	TRBJ2-1	TRBD1	CASSFFSGTGYNEQFF	TGTGCCAGCAGCTTCTTTTCCGGGACAGGCTACAATGAGCAGTTCTTC
TRBV29-1	.	TRBJ1-5	TRBD1	CSEPGQGLSLNQPQHF	TGCAGCGAACCGGGACAGGGGCTCTCGCTCAATCAGCCCCAGCATTTT
TRBV4-1	.	TRBJ2-1	TRBD2	CASSQDHGTSMVNEQFF	TGCGCCAGCAGCCAAGACCACGGGACTAGTATGGTCAATGAGCAGTTCTTC
TRBV7-2	.	TRBJ2-6	TRBD2	CASSFNGGATGANVLTF	TGTGCCAGCAGTTTTAACGGGGGGGCTACTGGGGCCAACGTCCTGACTTTC
TRBV6-6	.	TRBJ2-7	TRBD2	CASSRSGTSGYEQYF	TGTGCCAGCAGCCGTTCCGGGACTAGCGGATACGAGCAGTACTTC
TRBV6-1	.	TRBJ1-5	TRBD1	CASSEITGVRQPQHF	TGTGCCAGCAGTGAAATAACAGGGGTGAGGCAGCCCCAGCATTTT
TRBV27	.	TRBJ1-2	.	CASLGLYGYTF	TGTGCCAGCCTCGGACTCTATGGCTACACCTTC
TRBV30	once	TRBJ2-1	TRBD2	CAWRWTSGPNEQFF	TGTGCCTGGAGGTGGACTAGCGGGCCCAATGAGCAGTTCTTC
TRBV14	.	TRBJ2-7	.	CASSLQPGEQYF	TGTGCCAGCAGCCTTCAGCCGGGGGAGCAGTACTTC
TRBV19	.	TRBJ2-1	.	CASSIAGSRVIGYNEQFF	TGTGCCAGTAGTATAGCTGGTAGCCGGGTAATTGGCTACAATGAGCAGTTCTTC
TRBV28	.	TRBJ2-7	TRBD2	CASSFPTSGRAHEQYF	TGTGCCAGCAGTTTCCCCACTAGCGGGAGGGCCCACGAGCAGTACTTC
TRBV28	.	TRBJ2-1	.	CASSYRDNEQFF	TGTGCCAGCAGTTACCGGGACAATGAGCAGTTCTTC
TRBV7-2	few	TRBJ1-2	.	CASNPMIGGSGRGGYTF	TGTGCCAGCAACCCTATGATTGGGGGCAGCGGAAGGGGTGGCTACACCTTC
TRBV9	.	TRBJ2-1	TRBD2	CASSLRPAGGGDNEQFF	TGTGCCAGCAGCCTCCGCCCAGCGGGAGGAGGAGACAATGAGCAGTTCTTC
TRBV24-1	.	TRBJ2-3	TRBD2	CATSDLAGGSTDTQYF	TGTGCCACCAGTGACCTAGCGGGAGGGAGCACAGATACGCAGTATTTT
TRBV19	.	TRBJ2-3	TRBD2	CASSSPGLAGGPGTDTQYF	TGTGCCAGTAGTAGTCCGGGACTAGCGGGGGGGCCGGGCACAGATACGCAGTATTTT
TRBV19	.	TRBJ2-1	TRBD2	CASSSAGVPNEQFF	TGTGCCAGTAGTTCGGCGGGAGTCCCCAATGAGCAGTTCTTC
TRBV2	.	TRBJ1-5	.	CASSEVTPNQPQHF	TGTGCCAGCAGTGAAGTCACACCTAATCAGCCCCAGCATTTT
TRBV2	.	TRBJ1-5	.	CASSGTNSNQPQHF	TGTGCCAGCAGTGGGACAAACAGCAATCAGCCCCAGCATTTT
TRBV11-2	once	TRBJ1-1	.	CASRPITGPRNTEAFF	TGTGCCAGCAGGCCTATCACAGGGCCTCGGAACACTGAAGCTTTCTTT
TRBV11-2	.	TRBJ2-1	.	CASSQTSGLAYNEQFF	TGTGCCAGCAGTCAGACGTCCGGACTTGCCTACAATGAGCAGTTCTTC
TRBV18	.	TRBJ2-5	.	CASSPASGWETQYF	TGTGCCAGCTCACCGGCATCAGGGTGGGAGACCCAGTACTTC
TRBV5-1	.	TRBJ2-3	.	CASSLDVGARGDTQYF	TGCGCCAGCAGCTTGGACGTCGGGGCGAGGGGGGATACGCAGTATTTT
TRBV7-2	once	TRBJ2-2	TRBD2	CASSFTSGRAGELFF	TGTGCCAGCAGCTTCACTAGCGGGAGGGCCGGGGAGCTGTTTTTT
TRBV5-1	.	TRBJ2-5	TRBD1	CASSLGQGGGETQYF	TGCGCCAGCAGCTTGGGACAGGGTGGCGGGGAGACCCAGTACTTC
TRBV5-1	.	TRBJ1-4	TRBD1	CASSPGQGEVEKLFF	TGCGCCAGCAGCCCGGGACAGGGAGAAGTTGAAAAACTGTTTTTT
TRBV5-4	.	TRBJ2-2	TRBD2	CASSFQGGITGELFF	TGTGCCAGCAGCTTTCAGGGAGGGATCACCGGGGAGCTGTTTTTT
TRBV10-1	.	TRBJ1-4	.	CASSRVTNEKLFF	TGCGCCAGCTCCAGGGTTACTAATGAAAAACTGTTTTTT
TRBV14	.	TRBJ1-2	.	CASSQEVGRGGGYTF	TGTGCCAGCAGCCAAGAGGTCGGCAGGGGAGGGGGCTACACCTTC
TRBV4-3	.	TRBJ2-5	TRBD2	CASSLSGRETQYF	TGCGCCAGCAGCCTGAGCGGGAGAGAGACCCAGTACTTC